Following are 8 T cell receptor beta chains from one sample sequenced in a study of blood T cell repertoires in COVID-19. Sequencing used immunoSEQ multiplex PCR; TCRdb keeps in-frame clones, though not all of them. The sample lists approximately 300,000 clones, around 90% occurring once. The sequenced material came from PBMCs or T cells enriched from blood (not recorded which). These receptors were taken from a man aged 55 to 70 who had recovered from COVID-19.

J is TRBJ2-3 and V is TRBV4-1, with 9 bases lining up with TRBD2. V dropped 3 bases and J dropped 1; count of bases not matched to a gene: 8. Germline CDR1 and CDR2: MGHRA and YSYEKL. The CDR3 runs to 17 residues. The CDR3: CASSQNSGSPRTDTQYF. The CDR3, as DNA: TGCGCCAGCAGCCAGAATAGCGGGAGCCCTCGCACAGATACGCAGTATTTT.

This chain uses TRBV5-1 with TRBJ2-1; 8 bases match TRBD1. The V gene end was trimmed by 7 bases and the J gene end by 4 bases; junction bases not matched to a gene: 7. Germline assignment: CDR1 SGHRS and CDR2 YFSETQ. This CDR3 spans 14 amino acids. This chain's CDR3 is CASGGTGNYNEQFF. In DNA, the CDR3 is TGCGCCAGCGGAGGGACAGGAAATTACAATGAGCAGTTCTTC.

CDR3 sequence (DNA): TGTGCCAGCGACATCCAGGGGGGCTATGGCTACACCTTC. Protein product: CASDIQGGYGYTF. The chain couples TRBV18 to TRBJ1-2; TRBD1 matches at 7 bases. The CDR3 sequence is 13 residues long. Per germline, CDR1 KGHSH and CDR2 LQKENI. V shed 8 bases, J shed 4 bases, and the junction held 7 bases outside the gene matches.

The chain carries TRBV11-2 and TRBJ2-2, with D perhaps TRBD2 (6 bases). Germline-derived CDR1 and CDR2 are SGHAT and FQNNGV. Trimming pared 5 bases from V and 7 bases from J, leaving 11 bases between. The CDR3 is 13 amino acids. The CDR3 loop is CASSPGTHGELFF. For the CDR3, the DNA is TGTGCCAGCAGCCCGGGGACTCACGGGGAGCTGTTTTTT.

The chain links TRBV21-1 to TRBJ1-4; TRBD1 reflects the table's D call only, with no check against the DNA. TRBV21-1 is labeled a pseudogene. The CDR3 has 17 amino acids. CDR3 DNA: TGTGCCAGCAGCAAAGGGGGGACAGCCGCTGCTAATGAAAAACTGTTTTTT. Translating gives CASSKGGTAAANEKLFF.

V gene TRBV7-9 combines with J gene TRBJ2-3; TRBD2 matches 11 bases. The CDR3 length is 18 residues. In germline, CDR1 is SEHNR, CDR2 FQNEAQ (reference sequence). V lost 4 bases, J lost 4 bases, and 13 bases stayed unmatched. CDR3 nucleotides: TGTGCCAGCAGCTCACTTCCTTTAGCGGGAGGGCCACCAGATACGCAGTATTTT. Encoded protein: CASSSLPLAGGPPDTQYF.

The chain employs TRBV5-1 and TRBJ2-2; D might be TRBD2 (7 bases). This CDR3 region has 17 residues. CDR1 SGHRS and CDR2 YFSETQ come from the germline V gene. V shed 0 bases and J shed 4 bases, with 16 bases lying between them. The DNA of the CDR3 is TGCGCCAGCAGCTTGGAGGGCTGGGGGGGCCGCACCGGGGAGCTGTTTTTT. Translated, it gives CASSLEGWGGRTGELFF.

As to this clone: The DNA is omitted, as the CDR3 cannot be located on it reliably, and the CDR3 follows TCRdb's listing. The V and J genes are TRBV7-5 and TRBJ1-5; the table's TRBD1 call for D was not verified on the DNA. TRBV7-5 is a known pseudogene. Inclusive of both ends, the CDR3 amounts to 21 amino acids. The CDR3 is CARTLVGQGSHIGNSNQPQHF.